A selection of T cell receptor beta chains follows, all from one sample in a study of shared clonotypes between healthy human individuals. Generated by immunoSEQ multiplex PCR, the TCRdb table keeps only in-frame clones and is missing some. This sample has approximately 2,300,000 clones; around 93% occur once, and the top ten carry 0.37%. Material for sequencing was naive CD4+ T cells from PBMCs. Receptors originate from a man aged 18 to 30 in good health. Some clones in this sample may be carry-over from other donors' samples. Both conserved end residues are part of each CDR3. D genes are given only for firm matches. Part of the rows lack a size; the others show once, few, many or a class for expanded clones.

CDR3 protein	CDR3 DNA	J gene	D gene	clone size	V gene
CASSRAGLAEAFF	TGTGCCAGCAGTCGGGCAGGGCTCGCTGAAGCTTTCTTT	TRBJ1-1	.	few	TRBV6-5
CASSHGSSYEQYF	TGTGCCAGCAGCCACGGGAGCTCCTACGAGCAGTACTTC	TRBJ2-7	.	.	TRBV2
CASRSSGANVLTF	TGTGCCAGCAGATCCTCTGGGGCCAACGTCCTGACTTTC	TRBJ2-6	.	.	TRBV5-4
CASSSPALNTEAFF	TGTGCCAGCAGTTCCCCGGCGCTGAACACTGAAGCTTTCTTT	TRBJ1-1	.	.	TRBV6-5
CASSTRTSVTDTQYF	TGTGCCAGCAGCACCAGGACTAGCGTGACAGATACGCAGTATTTT	TRBJ2-3	TRBD2	.	TRBV5-6
CASSFSVAKNIQYF	TGTGCCAGCAGCTTTTCTGTCGCCAAAAACATTCAGTACTTC	TRBJ2-4	.	once	TRBV21-1
CASSRGNQETQYF	TGTGCCAGTAGTCGGGGGAACCAAGAGACCCAGTACTTC	TRBJ2-5	.	.	TRBV19
CASSERVFAGYTF	TGTGCCAGCAGTGAAAGGGTCTTCGCTGGCTACACCTTC	TRBJ1-2	.	once	TRBV6-1
CASGGGQGYAGELFF	TGTGCCAGCGGGGGGGGACAGGGTTACGCCGGGGAGCTGTTTTTT	TRBJ2-2	TRBD1	.	TRBV27
CASSRHRDRDKGYTF	TGTGCCAGCAGCCGGCACCGGGACAGGGATAAGGGCTACACCTTC	TRBJ1-2	TRBD1	.	TRBV7-2
CAISGTHGEQYF	TGTGCCATATCTGGGACCCATGGGGAGCAGTACTTC	TRBJ2-7	.	.	TRBV6-5
CASSPGLAGAFTDTQYF	TGTGCCAGCAGCCCGGGACTAGCGGGAGCCTTCACAGATACGCAGTATTTT	TRBJ2-3	TRBD2	.	TRBV7-3
CASSLTTPYNEQFF	TGTGCCAGCAGCTTAACCACTCCCTACAATGAGCAGTTCTTC	TRBJ2-1	.	.	TRBV7-3
CASSYTAKPTYEQYF	TGTGCCAGCTCATATACCGCCAAGCCAACCTACGAGCAGTACTTC	TRBJ2-7	.	few	TRBV18
CASSFGSHYGYTF	TGTGCCAGCAGTTTTGGCAGCCACTATGGCTACACCTTC	TRBJ1-2	.	.	TRBV27
CASTPGGRNYNEQFF	TGCGCCAGCACCCCGGGGGGACGCAACTACAATGAGCAGTTCTTC	TRBJ2-1	TRBD2	.	TRBV5-1
CASSQAREQYF	TGTGCCAGCAGCCAAGCACGGGAGCAGTACTTC	TRBJ2-7	.	.	TRBV14
CASSGGLGRNTEAFF	TGTGCCAGCAGCGGAGGCCTAGGGCGCAACACTGAGGCTTTCTTT	TRBJ1-1	.	.	TRBV9
CASSLARGYEQYF	TGTGCCAGCAGCTTGGCCCGGGGATACGAGCAGTACTTC	TRBJ2-7	.	.	TRBV5-4
CASSLRTGQNTGELFF	TGTGCCAGCAGCTTAAGGACAGGGCAGAACACCGGGGAGCTGTTTTTT	TRBJ2-2	TRBD1	.	TRBV5-6
CASSPSSGNFYGYTF	TGTGCCAGCAGCCCCTCGTCCGGGAACTTCTATGGCTACACCTTC	TRBJ1-2	.	.	TRBV7-2
CASSFLGGTEAFF	TGCGCCAGCAGCTTCCTAGGTGGGACTGAAGCTTTCTTT	TRBJ1-1	.	.	TRBV5-1
CASSSDSYNEQFF	TGTGCCAGCAGCTCTGACAGCTACAATGAGCAGTTCTTC	TRBJ2-1	.	.	TRBV7-7
CASSVGSGIYNEQFF	TGTGCCAGCAGCGTCGGTAGCGGGATCTACAATGAGCAGTTCTTC	TRBJ2-1	TRBD2	.	TRBV9
CASSIGLRAFF	TGTGCCAGTAGTATTGGTCTGAGGGCTTTCTTT	TRBJ1-1	.	once	TRBV19
CASSPGEEELFF	TGTGCCAGCTCCCCAGGGGAGGAAGAACTGTTTTTT	TRBJ1-4	.	.	TRBV18
CASSIMSDGLGYTF	TGTGCCAGTAGTATAATGTCGGACGGCTTGGGCTACACCTTC	TRBJ1-2	.	.	TRBV19
CASSLGPGAGNTIYF	TGTGCCAGCAGCTTAGGGCCAGGGGCTGGAAACACCATATATTTT	TRBJ1-3	.	.	TRBV7-2
CASSLGTGILSPPQHF	TGTGCCAGCAGCTTAGGCACAGGGATTCTGTCGCCGCCCCAGCATTTT	TRBJ1-5	.	.	TRBV11-2
CASSLFIGVRHEKLFF	TGTGCCAGCAGTTTATTTATCGGGGTCCGACACGAAAAACTGTTTTTT	TRBJ1-4	.	once	TRBV28
CASSRTGTGNIQYF	TGTGCCAGCAGCCGGACAGGCACGGGAAACATTCAGTACTTC	TRBJ2-4	TRBD1	.	TRBV6-6
CASSSFGEPRDTQYF	TGTGCCAGCAGTTCTTTCGGTGAGCCTAGGGATACGCAGTATTTT	TRBJ2-3	.	.	TRBV27
CASSMWGLNYGYTF	TGTGCCAGTAGTATGTGGGGACTCAACTATGGCTACACCTTC	TRBJ1-2	.	once	TRBV19
CASSELLTYEQYF	TGTGCCTCCTCCGAGCTGCTCACCTACGAGCAGTACTTC	TRBJ2-7	.	.	TRBV27
CASSVSPGGGQPQHF	TGTGCCAGCAGCGTATCCCCCGGGGGCGGTCAGCCCCAGCATTTT	TRBJ1-5	.	.	TRBV9
CASSRDRAGNTIYF	TGTGCCAGCAGCCGGGACAGGGCTGGAAACACCATATATTTT	TRBJ1-3	TRBD1	.	TRBV11-2
CASRLEPTGENQPQHF	TGCGCCAGCAGGCTAGAGCCGACGGGCGAAAATCAGCCCCAGCATTTT	TRBJ1-5	.	.	TRBV23-1
CSVRGDTDTQYF	TGCAGCGTTCGCGGCGACACAGATACGCAGTATTTT	TRBJ2-3	.	.	TRBV29-1
CASRPAGNTGELFF	TGTGCCAGTAGGCCAGCGGGAAACACCGGGGAGCTGTTTTTT	TRBJ2-2	TRBD2	.	TRBV19
CASSMASWTKITDTQYF	TGTGCCAGTAGTATGGCCTCCTGGACAAAGATCACAGATACGCAGTATTTT	TRBJ2-3	.	.	TRBV19
CASSSGQGWISGANVLTF	TGTGCCAGCAGTTCGGGACAGGGCTGGATCTCTGGGGCCAACGTCCTGACTTTC	TRBJ2-6	TRBD1	.	TRBV28
CASSLRGYGNQPQHF	TGTGCCAGCAGTTTGCGGGGGTATGGCAATCAGCCCCAGCATTTT	TRBJ1-5	.	.	TRBV28
CASSQDFTAQNTEAFF	TGTGCCAGCAGCCAAGATTTCACAGCCCAGAACACTGAAGCTTTCTTT	TRBJ1-1	.	.	TRBV4-2